This is a list of T cell receptor beta chains from one sample in a study of cytomegalovirus exposure and HLA in healthy donors. The method was immunoSEQ multiplex PCR; TCRdb's version includes in-frame clones alone and lacks a portion of them. The sample holds some 190,000 clones, 70% to 75% seen once. What was sequenced was PBMCs. The receptors shown here come from a woman aged 25 to 39 in good health and CMV-seropositive. Both conserved end residues are part of each CDR3. A D gene is named only where the DNA matches it firmly. Only some rows state a clone size, as once, few, many or a class for expanded clones.

D: TRBD1
V: TRBV6-4
J: TRBJ2-3
size: -
CDR3: CASSADRGSTDTQYF
DNA: TGTGCCAGCAGTGCCGACAGGGGCAGCACAGATACGCAGTATTTT

D: TRBD1
V: TRBV27
J: TRBJ2-7
size: -
CDR3: CASSLRQGMRDEQYF
DNA: TGTGCCAGCAGTCTACGACAGGGTATGAGGGACGAGCAGTACTTC

D: TRBD2
V: TRBV5-6
J: TRBJ2-5
size: -
CDR3: CASRLAGGMGEQYF
DNA: TGTGCCAGCAGATTAGCGGGAGGTATGGGGGAGCAGTACTTC

D: TRBD1
V: TRBV9
J: TRBJ1-4
size: -
CDR3: CASSVVTGGTEKLFF
DNA: TGTGCCAGCAGCGTAGTGACAGGGGGAACTGAAAAACTGTTTTTT

D: -
V: TRBV6-5
J: TRBJ2-1
size: few
CDR3: CASSYLEYNEQFF
DNA: TGTGCCAGCAGTTACTTAGAGTACAATGAGCAGTTCTTC

D: TRBD2
V: TRBV29-1
J: TRBJ2-1
size: few
CDR3: CSVEEGRSRTSGSGQEQFF
DNA: TGCAGCGTTGAAGAGGGAAGGTCCCGGACTAGCGGGAGTGGGCAAGAGCAGTTCTTC

D: -
V: TRBV2
J: TRBJ2-4
size: -
CDR3: CASSGGRNIQYF
DNA: TGTGCCAGCAGTGGAGGGCGAAACATTCAGTACTTC

D: TRBD2
V: TRBV5-4
J: TRBJ2-1
size: -
CDR3: CASSLGRTSGYNEQFF
DNA: TGTGCCAGCAGCTTGGGGAGGACTAGCGGATACAATGAGCAGTTCTTC

D: -
V: TRBV27
J: TRBJ2-1
size: -
CDR3: CASSFLGLGSNEQFF
DNA: TGTGCCAGCAGTTTCTTAGGGTTGGGGAGCAATGAGCAGTTCTTC

D: -
V: TRBV6-4
J: TRBJ1-2
size: -
CDR3: CASRDVPKAFYGYTF
DNA: TGTGCCAGCAGAGACGTACCCAAAGCTTTTTATGGCTACACCTTC

D: TRBD2
V: TRBV6-1
J: TRBJ2-3
size: -
CDR3: CASSFLAGALDTQYF
DNA: TGTGCCAGCAGTTTTCTAGCGGGAGCTCTGGATACGCAGTATTTT

D: TRBD2
V: TRBV27
J: TRBJ2-7
size: -
CDR3: CASTFSGREGHGVYEQYF
DNA: TGTGCCAGCACCTTTAGCGGGAGGGAGGGCCACGGGGTTTACGAGCAGTACTTC

D: -
V: TRBV6-1
J: TRBJ1-5
size: -
CDR3: CASKGGNQPQHF
DNA: TGTGCCAGCAAGGGAGGAAATCAGCCCCAGCATTTT

D: TRBD1
V: TRBV18
J: TRBJ2-3
size: -
CDR3: CASSPRQGSTDTQYF
DNA: TGTGCCAGCTCACCTCGACAGGGCTCCACAGATACGCAGTATTTT

D: -
V: TRBV25-1
J: TRBJ2-1
size: -
CDR3: CASSEPGVEQFF
DNA: TGTGCCAGCAGTGAGCCGGGAGTTGAGCAGTTCTTC

D: -
V: TRBV19
J: TRBJ2-1
size: -
CDR3: CASSQGGNIGNEQFF
DNA: TGTGCCAGTTCTCAAGGCGGGAATATAGGCAATGAGCAGTTCTTC

D: -
V: TRBV5-1
J: TRBJ1-4
size: -
CDR3: CASSLTEANEKLFF
DNA: TGCGCCAGCAGCTTGACAGAAGCTAATGAAAAACTGTTTTTT

D: TRBD1
V: TRBV11-2
J: TRBJ2-3
size: -
CDR3: CASTGDRETDTQYF
DNA: TGTGCCAGCACCGGGGACAGGGAAACAGATACGCAGTATTTT

D: -
V: TRBV5-5
J: TRBJ2-7
size: -
CDR3: CAGSLEVGGSYEQYF
DNA: TGTGCCGGCAGCTTGGAGGTCGGCGGCTCCTACGAGCAGTACTTC

D: TRBD2
V: TRBV19
J: TRBJ2-5
size: -
CDR3: CASSRRLAGGQETQYF
DNA: TGTGCCAGTAGTAGGCGACTAGCGGGAGGACAAGAGACCCAGTACTTC

D: -
V: TRBV5-6
J: TRBJ2-5
size: -
CDR3: CASSLWDKETQYF
DNA: TGTGCCAGCAGCCTCTGGGACAAAGAGACCCAGTACTTC

D: TRBD2
V: TRBV9
J: TRBJ2-7
size: -
CDR3: CASSETSGSKYEQYF
DNA: TGTGCCAGCAGCGAAACTAGCGGGAGTAAGTACGAGCAGTACTTC

D: TRBD1
V: TRBV27
J: TRBJ1-2
size: -
CDR3: CASGPGTGYGYTF
DNA: TGTGCCAGTGGACCCGGGACAGGGTATGGCTACACCTTC

D: TRBD1
V: TRBV7-9
J: TRBJ2-5
size: once
CDR3: CASSPPWTGEETQYF
DNA: TGTGCCAGCAGCCCACCTTGGACAGGGGAAGAGACCCAGTACTTC

D: -
V: TRBV11-2
J: TRBJ1-6
size: -
CDR3: CASSLEPRSSYNSPLHF
DNA: TGTGCCAGCAGCTTAGAACCCAGAAGCTCCTATAATTCACCCCTCCACTTT

D: -
V: TRBV19
J: TRBJ2-5
size: -
CDR3: CASSQTKETQYF
DNA: TGTGCCAGTAGCCAAACTAAAGAGACCCAGTACTTC

D: TRBD1
V: TRBV2
J: TRBJ1-4
size: few
CDR3: CAQSAGRGEKLFF
DNA: TGTGCCCAGTCGGCGGGCAGGGGGGAAAAACTGTTTTTT

D: TRBD2
V: TRBV7-6
J: TRBJ2-7
size: few
CDR3: CASSLGAGGSEQYF
DNA: TGTGCCAGCAGCTTAGGTGCGGGGGGGAGCGAGCAGTACTTC

D: -
V: TRBV18
J: TRBJ1-1
size: -
CDR3: CASSPDREAFF
DNA: TGTGCCAGCTCACCCGACAGAGAAGCTTTCTTT

D: TRBD2
V: TRBV28
J: TRBJ2-7
size: -
CDR3: CASRPAGGGSYEQYF
DNA: TGTGCCAGCCGACCTGCGGGGGGGGGCTCCTACGAGCAGTACTTC

D: TRBD1
V: TRBV11-2
J: TRBJ1-2
size: -
CDR3: CASSPTGTSGGYTF
DNA: TGTGCCAGCAGTCCGACAGGGACCTCGGGGGGCTACACCTTC

D: -
V: TRBV5-1
J: TRBJ2-6
size: -
CDR3: CASRGQPNSGANVLTF
DNA: TGCGCCAGCAGAGGACAGCCCAACTCTGGGGCCAACGTCCTGACTTTC

D: TRBD1
V: TRBV27
J: TRBJ2-7
size: -
CDR3: CASSLTGQGFYEQYF
DNA: TGTGCCAGCAGTTTAACCGGACAGGGTTTCTACGAGCAGTACTTC

D: -
V: TRBV5-1
J: TRBJ2-1
size: -
CDR3: CASSLSDSSYNEQFF
DNA: TGCGCCAGCAGCTTGTCCGACAGTTCCTACAATGAGCAGTTCTTC

D: -
V: TRBV28
J: TRBJ1-2
size: -
CDR3: CASSLLRQAYGYTF
DNA: TGTGCCAGCAGTTTACTCCGACAGGCATATGGCTACACCTTC

D: -
V: TRBV28
J: TRBJ1-5
size: -
CDR3: CASAVGESYNQPQHF
DNA: TGTGCCAGCGCCGTCGGGGAGAGTTACAATCAGCCCCAGCATTTT

D: -
V: TRBV7-8
J: TRBJ2-7
size: -
CDR3: CASSLGTAYEQYF
DNA: TGTGCCAGCAGCTTAGGGACAGCCTACGAGCAGTACTTC

D: TRBD1
V: TRBV5-6
J: TRBJ1-4
size: -
CDR3: CASSSGNRGHDNEKLFF
DNA: TGTGCCAGCAGCTCAGGAAACAGGGGGCACGATAATGAAAAACTGTTTTTT

D: -
V: TRBV2
J: TRBJ1-1
size: -
CDR3: CASRGGPNEAFF
DNA: TGTGCCAGCAGGGGGGGACCAAATGAAGCTTTCTTT

D: -
V: TRBV5-5
J: TRBJ1-5
size: once
CDR3: CASSLGQVSNQPQHF
DNA: TGTGCCAGCAGCTTGGGACAGGTGAGCAATCAGCCCCAGCATTTT

D: TRBD1
V: TRBV5-4
J: TRBJ1-1
size: -
CDR3: CASSRQGAYTEAFF
DNA: TGTGCCAGCAGCCGACAGGGGGCTTACACTGAAGCTTTCTTT

D: -
V: TRBV7-2
J: TRBJ2-7
size: once
CDR3: CASSSYYEQYF
DNA: TGTGCCAGCAGCTCTTACTACGAGCAGTACTTC

D: -
V: TRBV7-6
J: TRBJ1-1
size: few
CDR3: CASSPLQGWATEAFF
DNA: TGTGCCAGCAGCCCCCTGCAGGGTTGGGCCACTGAAGCTTTCTTT

D: TRBD1
V: TRBV28
J: TRBJ1-2
size: -
CDR3: CASIDRADYGYTF
DNA: TGTGCCAGCATAGACAGGGCTGACTATGGCTACACCTTC

D: TRBD1
V: TRBV10-1
J: TRBJ2-1
size: -
CDR3: CASRAGTGENEQFF
DNA: TGCGCCAGCAGAGCTGGGACAGGGGAAAATGAGCAGTTCTTC